This TCR beta chain originates from a study of OX40 agonist ivuxolimab in advanced cancers. The length of the CDR3 is 16 residues. Germline V gene data show CDR1 as KGHSH and CDR2 as LQKENI. With V trimmed by 3 bases and J by 1 base, 3 bases remained unmatched. Generated by immunoSEQ multiplex PCR, the TCRdb table keeps only in-frame clones and is missing some. The sample consists of over 85,000 clones, approximately 89% of them appearing once. Findings and limits, study-wide: At 0.1 to 3.0 mg/kg and by week 6, CD4+ and CD8+ T cells in the blood had expanded clonally. Some nonresponders also had low normalized T-cell clonal expansion.

This clone appeared a single time. Antigen unknown. The sequence derives from an adult with an advanced solid tumor such as melanoma, head and neck, liver or kidney cancer. The V and J genes are TRBV18 and TRBJ2-7; 13 bases align to TRBD2. Sample: CD4+ or CD8+ T cells sorted from blood, taken in a trial of the OX40 agonist ivuxolimab. The chain's CDR3 is CASSPGLAGISYEQYF. CDR3 DNA sequence: TGTGCCAGCTCACCGGGACTAGCGGGGATATCCTACGAGCAGTACTTC.